This T cell receptor beta chain was documented in a study of T-cell reconstitution after alpha-beta-depleted transplantation in children. This clonotype showed up just a few times. V was clipped by 1 base and J by 7 bases, with 10 bases between them. This CDR3 is built from 14 residues. As it was prepared, the TCRbeta library received unique molecular identifiers. TCRdb redid the calling of the PCR reads with MiXCR, one entry per CDR3 protein. The data contain 250,000 to 350,000 distinct CDR3 sequences, about 10% of them singletons. This receptor was taken from a human donor who donated a stem cell graft to a child with SCID. The sample here was PBMCs from the stem cell graft donor, taken from the stem cell graft. The genes are TRBV12-3 or TRBV12-4 and TRBJ1-4, with D tentatively TRBD1 (5 bases). This chain's CDR3 is CASSLDPQVEKLFF. CDR3 nucleotide sequence: TGTGCCAGCAGTTTAGATCCACAGGTTGAAAAACTGTTTTTT.